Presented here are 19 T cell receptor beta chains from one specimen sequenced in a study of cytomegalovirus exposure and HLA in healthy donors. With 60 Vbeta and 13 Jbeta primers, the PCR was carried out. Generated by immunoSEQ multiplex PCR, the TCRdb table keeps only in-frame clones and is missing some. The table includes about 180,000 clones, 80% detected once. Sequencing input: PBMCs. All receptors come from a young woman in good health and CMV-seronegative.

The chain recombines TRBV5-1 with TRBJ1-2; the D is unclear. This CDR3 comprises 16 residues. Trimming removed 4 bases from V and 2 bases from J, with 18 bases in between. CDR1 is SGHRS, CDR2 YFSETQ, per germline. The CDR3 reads CASSPLSGSANYGYTF. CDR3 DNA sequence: TGCGCCAGCAGCCCACTTTCCGGGAGTGCGAACTATGGCTACACCTTC.

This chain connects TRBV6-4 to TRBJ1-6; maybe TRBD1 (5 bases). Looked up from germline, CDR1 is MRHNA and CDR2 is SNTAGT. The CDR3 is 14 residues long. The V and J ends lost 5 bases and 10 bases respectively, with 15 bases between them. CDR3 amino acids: CASSTDWGGSPLHF. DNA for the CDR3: TGTGCCAGCAGTACCGACTGGGGGGGGTCACCCCTCCACTTT.

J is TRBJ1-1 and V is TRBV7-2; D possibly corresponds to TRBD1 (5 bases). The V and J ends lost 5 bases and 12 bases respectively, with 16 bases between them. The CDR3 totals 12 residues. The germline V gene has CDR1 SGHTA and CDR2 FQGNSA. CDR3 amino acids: CASSLQGGGTFF. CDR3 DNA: TGTGCCAGCAGCCTCCAGGGAGGCGGGACTTTCTTT.

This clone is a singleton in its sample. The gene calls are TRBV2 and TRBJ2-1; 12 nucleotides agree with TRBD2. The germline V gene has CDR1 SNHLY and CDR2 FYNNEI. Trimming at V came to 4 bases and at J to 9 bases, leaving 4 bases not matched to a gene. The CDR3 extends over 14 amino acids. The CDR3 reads CASSVTSGGGEQFF. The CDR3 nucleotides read TGTGCCAGCAGTGTGACTAGCGGGGGAGGTGAGCAGTTCTTC.

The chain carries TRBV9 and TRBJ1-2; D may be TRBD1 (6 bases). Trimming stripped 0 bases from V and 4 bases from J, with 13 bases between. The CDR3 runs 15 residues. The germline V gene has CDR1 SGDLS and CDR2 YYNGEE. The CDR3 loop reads CASSVVGAVGYGYTF. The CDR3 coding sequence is TGTGCCAGCAGCGTAGTGGGGGCGGTAGGCTATGGCTACACCTTC.

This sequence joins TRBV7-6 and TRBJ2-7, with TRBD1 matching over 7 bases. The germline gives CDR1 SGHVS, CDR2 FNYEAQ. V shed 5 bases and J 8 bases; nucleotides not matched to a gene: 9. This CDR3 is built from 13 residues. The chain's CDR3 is CASSTLEGAKQYF. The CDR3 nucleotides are TGTGCCAGCAGCACCCTCGAGGGGGCGAAGCAGTACTTC.

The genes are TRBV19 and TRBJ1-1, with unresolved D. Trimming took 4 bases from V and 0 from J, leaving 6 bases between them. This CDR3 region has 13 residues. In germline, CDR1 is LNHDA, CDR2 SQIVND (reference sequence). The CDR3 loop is CASSNYMNTEAFF. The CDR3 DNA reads TGTGCCAGTAGTAATTATATGAACACTGAAGCTTTCTTT.

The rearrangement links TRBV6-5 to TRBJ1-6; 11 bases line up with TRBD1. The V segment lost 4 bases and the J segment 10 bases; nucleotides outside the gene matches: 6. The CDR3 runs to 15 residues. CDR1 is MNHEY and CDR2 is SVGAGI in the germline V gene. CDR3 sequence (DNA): TGTGCCAGCAGTTCCACGGGACAGGGGGTCTCACCCCTCCACTTT. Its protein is CASSSTGQGVSPLHF.

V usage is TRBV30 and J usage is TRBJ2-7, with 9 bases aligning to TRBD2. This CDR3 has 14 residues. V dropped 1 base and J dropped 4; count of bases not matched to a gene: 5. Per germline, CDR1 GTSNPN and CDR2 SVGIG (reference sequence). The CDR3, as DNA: TGTGCCTGGAGTGGCGCGGGGGGGCTGTACGAGCAGTACTTC. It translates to CAWSGAGGLYEQYF.

CDR3 bases: TGTGCCAGCAGCTTGCGGCAGACCACCTACAATGAGCAGTTCTTC. It specifies CASSLRQTTYNEQFF. V and J are TRBV7-3 and TRBJ2-1; D is ambiguous. Between the trimmed V and J ends, which lost 3 bases and 2 bases, there was a span of 11 bases. The CDR3 loop spans 15 amino acids. From germline, CDR1 is SGHTA and CDR2 FQGTGA.

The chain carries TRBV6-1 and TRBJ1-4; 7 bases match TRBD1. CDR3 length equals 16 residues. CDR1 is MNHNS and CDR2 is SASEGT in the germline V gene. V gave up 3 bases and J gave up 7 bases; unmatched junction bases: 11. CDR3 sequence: CASSEVTGRGFEKLFF. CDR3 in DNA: TGTGCCAGCAGTGAGGTGACAGGCAGGGGGTTTGAAAAACTGTTTTTT.

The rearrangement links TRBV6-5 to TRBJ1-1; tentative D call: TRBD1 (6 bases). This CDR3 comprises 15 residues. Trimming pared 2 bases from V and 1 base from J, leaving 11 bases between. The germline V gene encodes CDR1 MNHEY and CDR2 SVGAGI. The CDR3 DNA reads TGTGCCAGCAGTTACACAGGACAGAGGAACACTGAAGCTTTCTTT. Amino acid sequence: CASSYTGQRNTEAFF.

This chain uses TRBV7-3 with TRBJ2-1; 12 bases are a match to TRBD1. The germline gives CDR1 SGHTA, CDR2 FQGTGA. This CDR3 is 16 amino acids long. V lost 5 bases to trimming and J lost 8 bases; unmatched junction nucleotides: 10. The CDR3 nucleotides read TGTGCCAGCAGCCCCAACCGGGACAGGGGGCAAGATGAGCAGTTCTTC. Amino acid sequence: CASSPNRDRGQDEQFF.

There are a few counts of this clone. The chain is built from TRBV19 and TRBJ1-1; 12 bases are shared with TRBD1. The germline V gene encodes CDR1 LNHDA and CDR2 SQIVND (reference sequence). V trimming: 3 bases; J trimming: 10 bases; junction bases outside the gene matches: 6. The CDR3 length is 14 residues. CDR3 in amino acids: CASSMGQGAGSAFF. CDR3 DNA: TGTGCCAGTAGTATGGGACAGGGGGCAGGTTCAGCTTTCTTT.

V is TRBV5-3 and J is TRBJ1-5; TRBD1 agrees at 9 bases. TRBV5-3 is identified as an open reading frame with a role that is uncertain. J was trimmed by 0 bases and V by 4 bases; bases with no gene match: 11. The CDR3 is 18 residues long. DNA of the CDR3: TGTGCCAGAAGCACACGGGACAGGGCCCTTTTTAGCAATCAGCCCCAGCATTTT. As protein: CARSTRDRALFSNQPQHF.

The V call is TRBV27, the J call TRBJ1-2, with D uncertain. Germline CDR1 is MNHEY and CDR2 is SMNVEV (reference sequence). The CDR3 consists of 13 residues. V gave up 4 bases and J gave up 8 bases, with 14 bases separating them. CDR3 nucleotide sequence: TGTGCCAGCAGTTACAAGGCCACAGTGGGCTACACCTTC. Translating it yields CASSYKATVGYTF.

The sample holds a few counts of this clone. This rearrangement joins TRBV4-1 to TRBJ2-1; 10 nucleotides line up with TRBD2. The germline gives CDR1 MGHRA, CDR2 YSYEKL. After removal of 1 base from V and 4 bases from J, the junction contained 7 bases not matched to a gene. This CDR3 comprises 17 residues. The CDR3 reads CASSQGYLAGGYNEQFF. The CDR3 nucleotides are TGCGCCAGCAGCCAAGGATACTTAGCGGGGGGATACAATGAGCAGTTCTTC.

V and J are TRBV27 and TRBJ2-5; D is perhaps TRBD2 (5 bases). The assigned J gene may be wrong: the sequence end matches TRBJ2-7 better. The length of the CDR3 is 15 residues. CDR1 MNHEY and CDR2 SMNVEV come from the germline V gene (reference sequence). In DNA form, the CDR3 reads TGTGCCAGCAGTTTATCTCGGGGAATTTCTTACGAGCAGTACTTC. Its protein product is CASSLSRGISYEQYF.

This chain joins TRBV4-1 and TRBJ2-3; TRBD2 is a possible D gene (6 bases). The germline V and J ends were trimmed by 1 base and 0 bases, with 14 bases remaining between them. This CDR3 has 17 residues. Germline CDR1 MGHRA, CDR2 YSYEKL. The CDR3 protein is CASSQGGGPLSTDTQYF. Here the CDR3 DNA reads TGCGCCAGCAGCCAAGGGGGAGGCCCTCTTAGCACAGATACGCAGTATTTT.